This T cell receptor (beta chain) comes out of a study of human T cells and chemical hapten exposure. On the study more broadly: Small pooled library volume differences chiefly drove per-sample TCR yield variation. Whole-study results and caveats: With regard to DPC sensitization, TCRs above 1 in 1000 frequency did not change. Compared to controls, expanded TCRs made significantly more large clusters of similar CDR3s.

The CDR3 spans 15 residues. Germline loops: CDR1 KGHSH, CDR2 LQKENI. V lost 2 bases to trimming and J lost 1 base, with 12 bases between them. On this clonotype itself: The antigen is unknown.

The time point is: pre-sensitization, week 0. As for treatment: therapeutic diphenylcyclopropenone sensitization with weekly scalp DPC. Original processing notes: Per sample, the median was approximately 100,000 TCRs, with values from around 25,000 to 690,000. TCRdb analysed the RACE reads with MiXCR anew, one entry per CDR3 protein. None of the V and J calls come from the authors' own analysis; TCRdb made them. The sample holds around 42,000 distinct CDR3 sequences; over 10% are singletons and the top ten take about 6%. This TCR came from a woman aged 25 to 39 with alopecia areata. Some clones in this sample may be carry-over from other donors' samples. The specimen was whole blood, collected in connection with sensitization to the hapten diphenylcyclopropenone (DPC). This chain links TRBV18 with TRBJ2-7, with unresolved D. The DNA for the CDR3 is TGTGCCAGCTCACCAAGGGCCGGCAGGTCCTACGAGCAGTACTTC. It encodes CASSPRAGRSYEQYF.